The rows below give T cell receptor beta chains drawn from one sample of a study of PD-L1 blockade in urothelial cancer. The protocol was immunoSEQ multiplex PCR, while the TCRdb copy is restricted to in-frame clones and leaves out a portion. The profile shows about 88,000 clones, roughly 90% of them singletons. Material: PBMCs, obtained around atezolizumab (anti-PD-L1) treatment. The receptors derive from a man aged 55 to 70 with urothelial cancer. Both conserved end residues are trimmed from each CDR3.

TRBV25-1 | ASSESGLAGGNSQF
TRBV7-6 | ASTSGTGGPYEQY
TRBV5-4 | ASSRPGQDTDTQY
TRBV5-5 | ASSATQGANYGYT
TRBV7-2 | ASSQPPGQGEQY
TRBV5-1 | ASSDIQGAMNTEAF
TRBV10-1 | ASSGGRVNTEAF
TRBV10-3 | AISESPQGGGYT
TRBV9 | ARKLLEGQGIHEQF
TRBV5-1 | ASSLEAGRTEAF
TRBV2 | ASSPPSDRDSKYSNQPQH
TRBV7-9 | ASTSDRGGNTGELF
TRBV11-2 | ASSLDRAGNEQF
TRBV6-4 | ASRSEGGPYEQY
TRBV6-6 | ASSTVRETQY
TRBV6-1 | ASSGGLGERYYEQY
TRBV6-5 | ASSREQGAEAF
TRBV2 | ASRRAGTGAPGYT
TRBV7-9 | ASSQSISSYEQY
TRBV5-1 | ASSLDGLAGELSTDTQY
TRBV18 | ASSPFGDTQNYGYT
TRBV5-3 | ARSWDRDPNLPLH
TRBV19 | ASSITSDSYEQY
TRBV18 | ASSWGGSEQF
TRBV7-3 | ASSLTGGQNTEAF
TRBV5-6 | ASSLGGLGNGYT
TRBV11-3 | ASSLGGQGNGELF
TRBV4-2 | ASSPPKDSKSYEQY
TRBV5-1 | ASSLAGTGTYEQY
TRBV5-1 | ASSSVVVGQGPDPYEQY
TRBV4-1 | ASSQDSAGRADTQY
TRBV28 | ASSLGQGSNYGYT
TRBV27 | ASSFMTGVSTGELF
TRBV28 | ASSFPRGQGGYEQY
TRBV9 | ASSVDPGRGQEIQY